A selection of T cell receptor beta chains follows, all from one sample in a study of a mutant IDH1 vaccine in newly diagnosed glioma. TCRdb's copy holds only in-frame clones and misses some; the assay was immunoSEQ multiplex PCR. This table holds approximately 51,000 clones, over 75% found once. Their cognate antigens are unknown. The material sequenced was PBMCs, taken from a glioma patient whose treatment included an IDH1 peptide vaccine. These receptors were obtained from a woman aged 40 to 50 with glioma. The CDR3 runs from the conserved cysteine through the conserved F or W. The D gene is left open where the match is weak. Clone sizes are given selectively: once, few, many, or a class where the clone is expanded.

TGCAGCGTAGGGACCAGGGGGGTAAGCGGGGAGCTGTTTTTT	CSVGTRGVSGELFF	-	TRBV29-1	TRBJ2-2	14	-
TGCAGTGCTAGAAGGGTTGAGCAGTTCTTC	CSARRVEQFF	-	TRBV20-1	TRBJ2-1	10	-
TGCGCCAGCAGCTTTGACAGGCCCGATGGCTACACCTTC	CASSFDRPDGYTF	-	TRBV5-1	TRBJ1-2	13	-
TGTGCCAGCAGCGGGCCCTCTGGGGCCAACGTCCTGACTTTC	CASSGPSGANVLTF	-	TRBV7-2	TRBJ2-6	14	-
TGTGCCAGCAGTGAGGCGGGTTCGCGACTCTATAATTCACCCCTCCACTTT	CASSEAGSRLYNSPLHF	-	TRBV5-4	TRBJ1-6	17	-
TGTGCCAGTACAGAAGGGTCCTCTAATGGAAAACTGTTTTTT	CASTEGSSNGKLFF	-	TRBV19	TRBJ1-4	14	-
TGTGCCAGCAGCTTCAAGCGGGGGACCGGGGAGCTGTTTTTT	CASSFKRGTGELFF	TRBD2	TRBV7-8	TRBJ2-2	14	-
TGTGCCAGCAGCCCCTGGGGGACCTACGGGGAGCTGTTTTTT	CASSPWGTYGELFF	-	TRBV5-6	TRBJ2-2	14	-
TGTGCCAGTAGTCCAGGGGGCTTGGGCACTGAAGCTTTCTTT	CASSPGGLGTEAFF	TRBD1	TRBV19	TRBJ1-1	14	-
TGTGCCAGCAGCTTAACAGGGGGCTACGAGCAGTACTTC	CASSLTGGYEQYF	TRBD1	TRBV7-2	TRBJ2-7	13	-
TGTGCCTGGAGTACCCCAGGGTGGGACAGGGACGATTATAATTCACCCCTCCACTTT	CAWSTPGWDRDDYNSPLHF	TRBD1	TRBV30	TRBJ1-6	19	-
TGCGCCAGCAGTCCCTCCGGGACAGGGTTTTCACCCCTCCACTTT	CASSPSGTGFSPLHF	TRBD1	TRBV4-3	TRBJ1-6	15	-
TGTGCCTGGAGTAGGAGGGGTTATGGGAATCAGCCCCAGCATTTT	CAWSRRGYGNQPQHF	-	TRBV30	TRBJ1-5	15	-
TGTGCCAGCAGTGACGGGGAAAAACTGTTTTTT	CASSDGEKLFF	-	TRBV6-5	TRBJ1-4	11	-
TGCAGCGCCTCAGGGGGCGCGGGGTCACCCCTCCACTTT	CSASGGAGSPLHF	TRBD1	TRBV29-1	TRBJ1-6	13	-
TGTGCCAGCAGCGTAACAGGGCTATCTGGAAACACCATATATTTT	CASSVTGLSGNTIYF	-	TRBV9	TRBJ1-3	15	-
TGTGCCAGCAGCCCCCCCGGGGCCTACGAGCAGTACTTC	CASSPPGAYEQYF	-	TRBV9	TRBJ2-7	13	-
TGTGCCAGCAGTTTACAGGGGAACACCGGGGAGCTGTTTTTT	CASSLQGNTGELFF	-	TRBV27	TRBJ2-2	14	-
TGTGCCAGCAGTGAAGCCCAGGGACCCTCCTCTGGGGCCAACGTCCTGACTTTC	CASSEAQGPSSGANVLTF	-	TRBV6-1	TRBJ2-6	18	-
TGCGCCAGCAGCAAGACGCACAATGAGCAGTTCTTC	CASSKTHNEQFF	-	TRBV5-1	TRBJ2-1	12	-
TGTGCCAGCAGCAACGCGGGTACTAGCACAGATACGCAGTATTTT	CASSNAGTSTDTQYF	-	TRBV5-4	TRBJ2-3	15	-
TGTGCCAGCAGCCTTGGGGGGGATTCCTACGAGCAGTACTTC	CASSLGGDSYEQYF	TRBD2	TRBV2	TRBJ2-7	14	once
TGTGCCAGCAGCGATCCAGACAGGGTTTTACCCCTCCACTTT	CASSDPDRVLPLHF	TRBD1	TRBV11-2	TRBJ1-6	14	-
TGTGCCAGCAGCCCGGGTGGCAGGGGCTCCTACGAGCAGTACTTC	CASSPGGRGSYEQYF	-	TRBV7-2	TRBJ2-7	15	-
TGTGCCAGCTCACCACAGACGGCAGGTGGGAACACTGAAGCTTTCTTT	CASSPQTAGGNTEAFF	-	TRBV18	TRBJ1-1	16	-
TGTGCCTGGAGTGTACGGGCCCTCGGGGGTGAAAAACTGTTTTTT	CAWSVRALGGEKLFF	-	TRBV30	TRBJ1-4	15	few
TGTGCCAGCAGCTTATCGTCTCCCGGACAGGGTTATGGCTACACCTTC	CASSLSSPGQGYGYTF	TRBD1	TRBV27	TRBJ1-2	16	-
TGTGCCAGCAGCTTAGAGGGGTCCGGGACCTCCTCCACCTTC	CASSLEGSGTSSTF	-	TRBV11-2	TRBJ1-2	14	-
TGCAGCGTTGGGACAGGGGATGGCTCACCCCTCCACTTT	CSVGTGDGSPLHF	TRBD1	TRBV29-1	TRBJ1-6	13	few
TGTGCCAGCTCACCACCGGGGGTGAACACTGAAGCTTTCTTT	CASSPPGVNTEAFF	-	TRBV18	TRBJ1-1	14	-